This T cell receptor beta chain was documented in a study of CD8 T cells in Susac syndrome. The study sequenced TCR beta in blood CD8+ and CD4+ T cells. Isolation of CD8+ and CD4+ T cells was performed negatively, whereas enrichment of TEMRA cells was done by FACS. Random hexamers were used to reverse transcribe the RNA input (about 0.45 to 1 ug). Each CDR3 protein is one row after TCRdb ran MiXCR on the immunoSEQ multiplex PCR reads. The sample yields more than 90,000 distinct CDR3 sequences, about 92% seen once. This CDR3 spans 15 amino acids. V was cut by 4 bases and J by 2 bases, with 13 bases left in between. Germline assignment: CDR1 KGHDR and CDR2 SFDVKD.

The source material was CD4+ T cells from PBMCs. This clonotype was obtained from a human donor with multiple sclerosis. The rearrangement uses TRBV24-1 and TRBJ1-2, with a possible D match to TRBD1 (6 bases). CDR3 in amino acids: CATSDPLGGNYGYTF. As DNA, the CDR3 is TGTGCCACCAGTGACCCCCTCGGGGGCAACTATGGCTACACCTTC.